This T cell receptor beta chain derives from a study of identical twins (dated by TCRdb to about 2016). Study-wide context: TCR alpha and beta repertoires from monozygotic twins, unrelated adults of various ages and cord blood were deep-sequenced to test whether fetal clonotypes persist. To rule out contamination, the twin experiments were replicated at different times with different library preparation protocols. What the work shows at the level of the full study, not this receptor alone: In monozygotic twins, recombination models systematically underestimated out-of-frame TCR alpha sharing, but the models matched the sharing seen between unrelated individuals. Invariant T cells such as MAIT and iNKT could partly confound zero-insertion analyses, though diverse VJ usage argued against this for most clonotypes. Conclusions relied on cross-sectional statistical analysis, since the same donors could not be followed over many years. A weaker excess of twin sharing was found in beta out-of-frame sequences because the signal-to-noise ratio was lowered by fewer shared sequences. Compared with coincidental sharing between unrelated individuals, out-of-frame TCR alpha sequences shared between twins had an excess of sequences with low generation probability. Abundant cord blood beta clonotypes had fewer insertions, young adult naive repertoires showed a similar but weaker trend, and memory repertoires showed no such trend.

Library preparation employed 5' RACE. Instrument used: Illumina HiSeq 2000. A universal primer binding site was introduced by template switching, and a unique molecular identifier was present in the final cDNA, enabling accurate counting of TCR cDNA molecules. First-strand cDNA for TCR alpha and beta chains was synthesized from specific primers in the conserved constant-segment region. To control for contamination, every cDNA library carried two barcodes: a SMART-Mk sample barcode plus Illumina barcodes. TruSeq adapter sequences and Illumina sample barcodes were added in two successive PCR steps. The TCR alpha and beta cDNA libraries were sequenced on the Illumina HiSeq platform using custom primers. The authors processed their data as follows. Raw reads were processed with MiGEC to extract unique molecular identifiers, and MiXCR was used to determine CDR3 positions. Recombination models were inferred per individual with the repgenHMM and IGoR tools using an EM algorithm. The analysis of shared clonotypes was done with the tcR package in R, with sharing normalized by the product of cloneset sizes. To study raw recombination free of thymic and clonal selection effects, out-of-frame nonproductive sequences were analyzed. In TCRdb, the public reads were trimmed at Q25 with fastp and aligned with MiXCR, with productive beta chains retained. All rows with the same CDR3 protein become a single entry with the most common DNA and genes. In this record, the V and J calls reflect TCRdb's handling and not the investigators' own analysis. For this sample there are roughly 690,000 distinct CDR3 sequences; around 21% appear just once. Roughly 4.3% of the sample rests with the top ten.

Comments on this clonotype: There is no known antigen for this receptor. No base quality values were provided; no much bigger clone lies one nucleotide off.

Only healthy Caucasian donors were included. The twin cohort comprised three pairs of female monozygotic twins, all aged about 18 to 29 years. Peripheral blood mononuclear cells were the source from which RNA for the TCR libraries was isolated. The CDR3 runs 15 amino acids, cysteine and phenylalanine included. Left in the record is the CDR3 DNA by itself, 45 bases read in frame from the first base. The germline V gene (reference sequence) gives CDR1 as SGHNT and CDR2 as YYREEE. V and J are trimmed by 6 bases and 8 bases, and the gene matches miss 11 bases of the junction. A further study also used this sample, focusing on T cells expressing NK-cell markers. That second report states: Three sorted T-cell subsets (CD3+CD56+NKG2C+, CD3+CD56+NKG2C- and CD3+CD56-NKG2C+) from several donors had their TCR beta-chain repertoires profiled. Seven of the eight sequenced donors were HCMV-seropositive and one was HCMV-seronegative. In several experiments an anti-gammadeltaTCR antibody was added to restrict sorting to alphabetaTCR-expressing T cells. In a handful of donors, the dominant CD3+CD56+NKG2C+ clonotypes were among the top 10 CD8+ clonotypes and accounted for about 1.0-7.5% of CD8+ T cells. Those dominant clonotypes were again the most abundant among CD3+CD56-NKG2C+ cells in a handful of donors, at about 28.3-60.1%. Whether the expanded NKG2C-expressing T cell clones were specific for HCMV antigens remained unclear. The study sequenced eight donors, all healthy volunteers chosen at random: three men and five women. HCMV serostatus was determined by detecting HCMV-specific IgG in serum with a commercial ELISA kit. For six donors, bulk peripheral blood T-cell repertoires were also sequenced from unsorted PBMC. MIGEC was used to demultiplex reads and group the reads by UMI, and MiTCR was used to assemble and quantify clonotypes. Only TCR cDNA sequences supported by at least two reads were kept to exclude erroneous sequences. The tcR package was used for downstream repertoire analysis, and clonotypes were matched across fractions by CDR3 nucleotide sequence plus V segment. Antigen specificity was annotated against VDJdb with VDJmatch, allowing one amino acid substitution in CDR3.

The source is a woman aged 18-29 years in good health. Sample: PBMCs. The chain is encoded by TRBV5-4 joined to TRBJ2-1; 10 middle bases align to TRBD1. The CDR3 region reads CASTFQTGGIDEQFF. The sequenced DNA is TGTGCCAGCACTTTCCAGACAGGGGGCATCGATGAGCAGTTCTTC.